This T cell receptor beta chain was sequenced for a study of PD-1 blockade in classical Hodgkin lymphoma. Regarding the study as a whole: Sources of repertoire differences remain undefined, possibly disease activity or prior therapy.

Time point here: cycle 4 day 1 (C4D1), after five to seven weeks of nivolumab. Every patient experienced relapse after autologous stem cell transplantation, and brentuximab vedotin exposure varied. This clone was observed once. The antigen is unknown. Some clones are missing from TCRdb's copy, which holds only in-frame ones; the method was immunoSEQ multiplex PCR. This table has about 94,000 clones, 85% to 95% appearing once. The CDR3 totals 15 residues. From germline, CDR1 is SGHRS and CDR2 YFSETQ. V dropped 0 bases and J dropped 4 bases, with 11 bases sitting between them. This sequence originates from a human donor with classical Hodgkin lymphoma. The input for sequencing was peripheral blood mononuclear cells (PBMCs), taken before the fourth cycle of nivolumab. The chain carries TRBV5-1 and TRBJ2-1, with unresolved D. The DNA for the CDR3 is TGCGCCAGCAGCTTGGCCAACGGAGATTACAATGAGCAGTTCTTC. Its protein product is CASSLANGDYNEQFF. The full variable domain, its missing parts supplied by reference TRBV5-1 and TRBJ2-1, is KAGVTQTPRYLIKTRGQQVTLSCSPISGHRSVSWYQQTPGQGLQFLFEYFSETQRNKGNFPGRFSGRQFSNSRSEMNVSTLELGDSALYLCASSLANGDYNEQFFGPGTRLTVL.